The 27 T cell receptor beta chains presented below share a single source sample, sequenced in a study of CD8 T cells in Susac syndrome. Random hexamers were used to reverse transcribe the RNA input (0.5 to 1 ug). TCRdb reprocessed the immunoSEQ multiplex PCR reads via MiXCR and lists one record per CDR3 protein. The table records under 150,000 distinct CDR3 sequences, about 93% of them present only once. The sequencing sample was made of CD8+ T cells from PBMCs. Receptors originate from a human donor in good health.

The chain employs TRBV5-1 and TRBJ2-7; D gene uncertain. The V gene lost 6 bases and the J gene lost 3 bases, with 13 bases spanning the gap. The CDR3 is 13 amino acids. Per germline, CDR1 SGHRS and CDR2 YFSETQ. CDR3 nucleotides: TGCGCCAGCACCCCGCTGGGCAGCTACGAGCAGTACTTC. This encodes CASTPLGSYEQYF.

The chain recombines TRBV9 with TRBJ1-4; tentative D call: TRBD1 (6 bases). Per the germline V gene, CDR1 is SGDLS and CDR2 is YYNGEE. The CDR3 consists of 14 residues. Trimming cost V 0 bases and J 4 bases, with 7 bases left between them. This CDR3 is CASSVEGDNEKLFF. CDR3 coding DNA: TGTGCCAGCAGCGTAGAGGGGGATAATGAAAAACTGTTTTTT.

This rearrangement joins TRBV11-2 to TRBJ2-1, with 8 nucleotides matching TRBD1. V dropped 5 bases and J dropped 9; count of bases not matched to a gene: 6. Germline V gene sequence: CDR1 SGHAT, CDR2 FQNNGV. The CDR3 is made up of 13 amino acids. CDR3 in DNA: TGTGCCAGCAGCCTACCACAGGGGGGTGAGCAGTTCTTC. Translation: CASSLPQGGEQFF.

In its sample, this clonotype was seen once. This chain connects TRBV19 to TRBJ1-4, with D possibly being TRBD1 (5 bases). This CDR3 has 11 amino acids. The V end was cut by 8 bases, the J end by 8 bases, with 9 bases between. Germline CDR1 LNHDA, CDR2 SQIVND (reference sequence). The chain's CDR3 is CASGDFEKLFF. DNA for the CDR3: TGTGCCAGTGGGGACTTCGAAAAACTGTTTTTT.

The chain joins TRBV7-6 to TRBJ2-1; possible D gene TRBD2, 6 bases. Germline V lookup: CDR1 SGHVS, CDR2 FNYEAQ. The V end was cut by 1 base, the J end by 9 bases, with 13 bases between. The CDR3 covers 14 residues. CDR3 amino acids: CASSLVPRDSEQFF. Here the CDR3 DNA reads TGTGCCAGCAGCTTAGTCCCCAGGGACTCTGAGCAGTTCTTC.

The chain links TRBV27 to TRBJ2-2, with D possibly TRBD2 on 6 matching bases. This CDR3 is 13 amino acids long. Germline V gene data show CDR1 as MNHEY and CDR2 as SMNVEV (reference sequence). With 6 bases removed from V and 4 bases from J, the gap between germline ends came to 9 bases. CDR3 in DNA: TGTGCCAGCAGCATTAGCGGCACCGGGGAGCTGTTTTTT. Its translation is CASSISGTGELFF.

The rearrangement uses TRBV7-6 and TRBJ2-1, with D perhaps matching TRBD1 (6 bases). V lost 1 base, J lost 8 bases, and 15 bases lay in between. CDR1 is SGHVS and CDR2 is FNYEAQ in the germline V gene. CDR3 length: 15 amino acids. CDR3 sequence reads: CASSLGPGVWDEQFF. The CDR3, as DNA: TGTGCCAGCAGCTTAGGGCCAGGGGTCTGGGATGAGCAGTTCTTC.

The chain joins TRBV7-9 to TRBJ2-4, with 7 bases lining up with TRBD2. The CDR3 has 14 amino acids. J gave up 9 bases and V 1 base, and 6 bases lay outside the gene matches. In germline, CDR1 is SEHNR, CDR2 FQNEAQ (reference sequence). CDR3 in amino acids: CASSLVRESGIQYF. The CDR3 region has the DNA TGTGCCAGCAGCTTAGTGCGGGAGTCGGGCATTCAGTACTTC.

The V call is TRBV30, the J call TRBJ2-6; D is ambiguous. This CDR3 comprises 15 residues. The V end was cut by 4 bases, the J end by 0 bases, with 10 bases between. Per germline, CDR1 GTSNPN and CDR2 SVGIG (reference sequence). The CDR3 is CAWILRNSGANVLTF. CDR3 coding DNA: TGTGCCTGGATTCTCCGGAACTCTGGGGCCAACGTCCTGACTTTC.

This chain connects TRBV2 to TRBJ2-7; 10 nucleotides match TRBD2. CDR1 and CDR2 (germline): SNHLY, FYNNEI. The junction had 6 bases not matched to a gene; V was cut back by 3 bases and J by 7 bases. The CDR3 has 14 residues. CDR3 residues: CASSDLAGVGEQYF. In DNA, the CDR3 is TGTGCCAGCAGTGATCTAGCGGGAGTAGGGGAGCAGTACTTC.

The chain links TRBV30 to TRBJ1-2; D remains ambiguous. Germline V gives CDR1 GTSNPN, CDR2 SVGIG (reference sequence). Trimming removed 0 bases at V and 5 bases at J, with 16 bases between. CDR3 size: 15 residues. The CDR3: CAWSVLRGNRYGYTF. Written as DNA, the CDR3 is TGTGCCTGGAGTGTACTAAGAGGAAACCGATATGGCTACACCTTC.

The rearrangement links TRBV20-1 to TRBJ2-3; D gene uncertain. The length of the CDR3 is 15 residues. The V gene lost 6 bases and the J gene lost 2 bases, with 18 bases spanning the gap. Per the germline V gene, CDR1 is DFQATT and CDR2 is SNEGSKA (reference sequence). The CDR3 reads CSAPHPAHDTDTQYF. The CDR3 DNA sequence: TGCAGTGCGCCGCACCCGGCACACGACACAGATACGCAGTATTTT.

The V gene is TRBV27, the J gene TRBJ2-7; no firm D call. This CDR3 has 14 amino acids. V was pared by 5 bases and J by 2 bases, with 13 bases between. Per germline, CDR1 MNHEY and CDR2 SMNVEV (reference sequence). Here the CDR3 reads CASSPELAPYEQYF. As DNA, the CDR3 is TGTGCCAGCAGTCCCGAGCTGGCTCCCTACGAGCAGTACTTC.

The rearrangement joins TRBV29-1 to TRBJ2-1; D gene ambiguous. This CDR3 region has 10 residues. V was shortened by 4 bases and J by 8 bases, with 6 bases between the two germline ends. CDR1 SQVTM and CDR2 ANQGSEA come from the germline V gene. The CDR3 spells CSVGWYEQFF. The CDR3 region has the DNA TGCAGCGTTGGATGGTATGAGCAGTTCTTC.

CDR3 residues: CSANPYGYTF. The CDR3 coding sequence is TGCAGCGCAAACCCCTATGGCTACACCTTC. V gene TRBV20-1 combines with J gene TRBJ1-2; D gene ambiguous. The CDR3 is 10 residues long. Germline V gene lookup returns CDR1 DFQATT and CDR2 SNEGSKA (reference sequence).

CDR3 loop: CASSLRGSGNTIYF. The CDR3 coding sequence is TGTGCCAGCAGTTTGAGGGGCTCTGGAAACACCATATATTTT. The J gene is TRBJ1-3, the V gene TRBV27, with a possible D match to TRBD1 (5 bases). The CDR3 extends over 14 amino acids. Between the trimmed V and J ends, which lost 3 bases and 0 bases, there was a span of 6 bases. Germline V gene data show CDR1 as MNHEY and CDR2 as SMNVEV (reference sequence).

The CDR3 sequence: CSARPNRHTDTQYF. CDR3 nucleotide sequence: TGCAGTGCTAGACCCAACCGTCACACAGATACGCAGTATTTT. The gene calls are TRBV20-1 and TRBJ2-3; D not certain. This CDR3 has 14 amino acids. Trimming pared 2 bases from V and 2 bases from J, leaving 11 bases between. Germline CDR1 reads DFQATT; CDR2 reads SNEGSKA (reference sequence).

This clonotype was recorded once. This chain links TRBV28 with TRBJ2-7, with 9 nucleotides matching TRBD1. The CDR3 is made up of 14 amino acids. J lost 5 bases, V lost 5 bases, and 7 bases had no gene match. Germline lookup yields CDR1 MDHEN and CDR2 SYDVKM. CDR3 coding DNA: TGTGCCAGCAGTGGTGGACAGGGGATCAACGAGCAGTACTTC. This gives the protein CASSGGQGINEQYF.

The rearrangement links TRBV12-3 or TRBV12-4 to TRBJ2-1; no firm D call. The CDR3 length is 16 residues. V lost 4 bases to trimming and J lost 2 bases, with 15 bases between them. The CDR3 coding sequence is TGTGCCAGCAGTTCATCCGGTGAAATAGCCTACAATGAGCAGTTCTTC. Protein sequence: CASSSSGEIAYNEQFF.

V is TRBV19 and J is TRBJ1-2, with a tentative D call TRBD1 (5 bases). The CDR3 contains 11 residues. Trimming removed 5 bases at V and 7 bases at J, with 8 bases between. Germline CDR1 LNHDA, CDR2 SQIVND (reference sequence). The CDR3 is CASSPGTGYTF. CDR3 nucleotides: TGTGCCAGTAGTCCCGGGACTGGCTACACCTTC.

This clonotype has just one count. The gene calls are TRBV9 and TRBJ2-1, with unresolved D. Trimming stripped 2 bases from V and 8 bases from J, with 5 bases between. Germline CDR1 is SGDLS and CDR2 is YYNGEE. CDR3 length: 11 residues. DNA for the CDR3: TGTGCCAGCAGCGTCAGCGATGAGCAGTTCTTC. This translates into CASSVSDEQFF.

The chain is built from TRBV7-8 and TRBJ1-2, with no clear D. The CDR3 runs to 13 residues. The germline V gene has CDR1 SGHVS and CDR2 FQNEAQ. V was pared by 3 bases and J by 3 bases, with 8 bases between. The CDR3 DNA sequence: TGTGCCAGCAGCTTGGACGGTGACTATGGCTACACCTTC. Translation: CASSLDGDYGYTF.

This rearrangement joins TRBV7-9 to TRBJ2-1, with D possibly being TRBD1 (5 bases). Germline CDR1 is SEHNR and CDR2 is FQNEAQ (reference sequence). Trimming stripped 5 bases from V and 7 bases from J, with 15 bases between. There are 14 residues in the CDR3. Here the CDR3 DNA reads TGTGCCAGCAGCCCAAACCGGGCAGGGAATGAGCAGTTCTTC. Protein: CASSPNRAGNEQFF.

The sample holds one count of this clonotype. The chain uses TRBV15 and TRBJ2-1; D perhaps matches TRBD2 (5 bases). The CDR3 has 13 residues. CDR1 and CDR2 from the germline V gene are LNHNV and YYDKDF (reference sequence). Trimming pared 3 bases from V and 10 bases from J, leaving 13 bases between. The CDR3 sequence is CATSRSGSQEQFF. CDR3 bases: TGTGCCACCAGCAGGAGCGGCAGCCAGGAGCAGTTCTTC.

This chain links TRBV29-1 with TRBJ1-1; TRBD1 matches at 7 bases. With 7 bases clipped from V and 6 bases from J, the junction kept 2 bases outside the gene matches. This CDR3 is built from 10 residues. Germline-derived CDR1 and CDR2 are SQVTM and ANQGSEA. The CDR3 region is CSAGGPEAFF. The CDR3 DNA reads as TGCAGCGCAGGGGGGCCTGAAGCTTTCTTT.

This chain links TRBV4-3 with TRBJ2-7; D unresolved. CDR3 length: 14 residues. Trimming shortened V by 1 base and J by 6 bases, and 13 bases separated the two germline ends. Germline CDR1 and CDR2: LGHNA and YSLEER. CDR3 coding DNA: TGCGCCAGCAGCCAAGGGTTATCCAGAGTCGAGCAGTACTTC. Translation gives CASSQGLSRVEQYF.

V and J are TRBV30 and TRBJ2-1; D is possibly TRBD2 (6 bases). V lost 7 bases and J 5 bases, leaving 15 bases between the germline ends. The CDR3 length is 13 residues. Germline V gene lookup returns CDR1 GTSNPN and CDR2 SVGIG (reference sequence). CDR3 amino acids: CAFEKRVNNEQFF. The CDR3, as DNA: TGTGCCTTTGAAAAGCGGGTGAACAATGAGCAGTTCTTC.